This entry lists 28 T cell receptor beta chains sequenced from one sample in a study of response to subunit inactivated influenza vaccine. TCRdb itself ran the RT-PCR reads through MiXCR, one entry per CDR3 protein. This table holds roughly 460,000 distinct CDR3 sequences, around 9.9% found once. This sample comprised PBMCs from blood, obtained 35 to 45 days after vaccination. The receptor source for this set is a man aged 50-59 years who received an inactivated influenza vaccine.

V is TRBV3-1 and J is TRBJ1-1; no clear D. V lost 1 base to trimming and J lost 2 bases, with 8 bases between them. This CDR3 contains 14 residues. Germline V gene data show CDR1 as LGHDT and CDR2 as YNNKEL (reference sequence). CDR3: CASSQVGGNTEAFF. The CDR3 DNA is TGTGCCAGCAGCCAAGTTGGAGGAAACACTGAAGCTTTCTTT.

The chain has TRBV20-1 and TRBJ2-1; TRBD2 might be the D (6 bases). CDR1 is DFQATT, CDR2 SNEGSKA, per germline (reference sequence). Between the trimmed V and J ends, which lost 6 bases and 4 bases, there was a span of 16 bases. There are 14 residues in the CDR3. CDR3 sequence: CSARDFRRYNEQFF. CDR3 bases: TGCAGTGCCAGGGACTTCAGAAGATACAATGAGCAGTTCTTC.

This clonotype was seen at least ten times. The CDR3 DNA reads TGCAGTGCTAGAGTACTCACTAGCGGGAACAATGAGCAGTTCTTC. Translation: CSARVLTSGNNEQFF. The chain combines TRBV20-1 with TRBJ2-1; 10 nucleotides line up with TRBD2. This CDR3 has 15 residues. V was pared by 1 base and J by 5 bases, with 5 bases of the junction left unmatched. CDR1 is DFQATT, CDR2 SNEGSKA, per germline (reference sequence).

This sequence joins TRBV13 and TRBJ2-5, with D possibly TRBD1 on 6 matching bases. V lost 6 bases and J 5 bases, leaving 16 bases between the germline ends. This CDR3 is 14 amino acids long. Germline values: CDR1 PRHDT, CDR2 FYEKMQ (reference sequence). DNA for the CDR3: TGTGCCAGCAGACCTACCGGGACAATGGAGACCCAGTACTTC. It translates to CASRPTGTMETQYF.

This clonotype has more than one count but fewer than ten. The rearrangement uses TRBV7-2 and TRBJ2-1; 8 bases are shared with TRBD1. V lost 3 bases to trimming and J lost 10 bases; unmatched junction nucleotides: 5. The CDR3 loop spans 13 amino acids. Germline V gene sequence: CDR1 SGHTA, CDR2 FQGNSA. The CDR3 DNA sequence: TGTGCCAGCAGCTTCGACAGGGGTTCGGAGCAGTTCTTC. Its protein is CASSFDRGSEQFF.

This clonotype was recorded a few times. The chain joins TRBV10-3 to TRBJ2-6; 11 nucleotides match TRBD1. CDR1 is ENHRY, CDR2 SYGVKD, per germline. Germline trimming cut 6 bases from V and 1 base from J; bases unmatched to any gene: 5. This CDR3 is built from 17 residues. In DNA, the CDR3 is TGTGCCATCAGCGGGACAGGGGGGAGGTCTGGGGCCAACGTCCTGACTTTC. Protein sequence: CAISGTGGRSGANVLTF.

This clonotype was counted a few times. The J gene is TRBJ2-7, the V gene TRBV28; D gene ambiguous. The V end lost 5 bases, the J end lost 3 bases, and 17 bases lay between the germline ends. This CDR3 spans 15 amino acids. Germline lookup yields CDR1 MDHEN and CDR2 SYDVKM. The CDR3 DNA follows: TGTGCCAGCAGTATCCCACGGGTCAGATTCTACGAGCAGTACTTC. It is translated as CASSIPRVRFYEQYF. The full variable domain, completed using reference TRBV28 and TRBJ2-7, is DVKVTQSSRYLVKRTGEKVFLECVQDMDHENMFWYRQDPGLGLRLIYFSYDVKMKEKGDIPEGYSVSREKKERFSLILESASTNQTSMYLCASSIPRVRFYEQYFGPGTRLTVT.

V and J are TRBV7-9 and TRBJ2-2; TRBD1 matches at 10 bases. The CDR3 totals 17 residues. V lost 2 bases to trimming and J lost 7 bases; unmatched junction nucleotides: 10. Germline CDR1 and CDR2: SEHNR and FQNEAQ (reference sequence). CDR3 bases: TGTGCCAGCAGCTTAACCCCGGGACAGGGGTTGTACGGGGAGCTGTTTTTT. Translated, it gives CASSLTPGQGLYGELFF.

The J gene is TRBJ2-5, the V gene TRBV7-8; no definite D call. This CDR3 contains 16 residues. CDR1 SGHVS and CDR2 FQNEAQ come from the germline V gene. V was cut by 5 bases and J by 4 bases, with 20 bases left in between. CDR3 in amino acids: CASSPLGPTSGETQYF. The CDR3 DNA reads as TGTGCCAGCAGCCCTCTCGGACCCACCTCAGGAGAGACCCAGTACTTC.

This clonotype was seen a handful of times. The chain has TRBV7-8 and TRBJ1-2; a possible D gene is TRBD1 (5 bases). V lost 3 bases to trimming and J lost 5 bases, with 13 bases between them. Germline V CDR1 and CDR2: SGHVS, FQNEAQ. The CDR3 consists of 14 residues. The CDR3 loop is CASSFATGVYGYTF. CDR3 coding DNA: TGTGCCAGCAGCTTTGCCACAGGAGTTTATGGCTACACCTTC.

In its sample, this clonotype was seen many times. The CDR3 DNA reads TGTGCCAGCAGCTTGATAGGGGACAATGAGCAGTTCTTC. Its protein is CASSLIGDNEQFF. The chain links TRBV5-6 to TRBJ2-1; perhaps TRBD1 as D (5 bases). The germline V gene encodes CDR1 SGHDT and CDR2 YYEEEE. V dropped 1 base and J dropped 5 bases, with 7 bases sitting between them. There are 13 residues in the CDR3.

The chain uses TRBV20-1 and TRBJ2-1; 9 bases fit TRBD1. CDR1 and CDR2 (germline): DFQATT, SNEGSKA (reference sequence). Trimming took 5 bases from V and 7 from J; bases not matched to a gene: 0. The length of the CDR3 is 11 residues. CDR3 nucleotide sequence: TGCAGTGCTGGGACAGGGAATGAGCAGTTCTTC. Protein sequence: CSAGTGNEQFF.

This clonotype showed up just a few times. V usage is TRBV24-1 and J usage is TRBJ2-1, with 7 bases aligning to TRBD1. V trimming: 3 bases; J trimming: 7 bases; junction bases outside the gene matches: 8. There are 15 residues in the CDR3. Per germline, CDR1 KGHDR and CDR2 SFDVKD. This chain's CDR3 is CATSDPQGLGNEQFF. In DNA form, the CDR3 reads TGTGCCACCAGTGATCCACAGGGGTTGGGGAATGAGCAGTTCTTC.

This clonotype was seen more than once but under ten times. The chain joins TRBV12-3 or TRBV12-4 to TRBJ2-7; 7 bases agree with TRBD1. V was pared by 2 bases and J by 2 bases, with 6 bases of the junction left unmatched. This CDR3 is built from 15 residues. CDR3 sequence reads: CASSLPGQVAYEQYF. Written as DNA, the CDR3 is TGTGCCAGCAGTTTACCCGGACAGGTCGCCTACGAGCAGTACTTC.

The gene calls are TRBV24-1 and TRBJ2-3; D may be TRBD2 (6 bases). V was cut by 4 bases and J by 4 bases, with 29 bases left in between. The CDR3 totals 20 residues. Germline values: CDR1 KGHDR, CDR2 SFDVKD. The CDR3 coding sequence is TGTGCCACCAGTGACCCCGTGGGTGGATTGGCGGGGTCCACGGCAGATACGCAGTATTTT. It encodes CATSDPVGGLAGSTADTQYF.

J is TRBJ1-2 and V is TRBV9; perhaps TRBD1 as D (6 bases). The CDR3 extends over 15 amino acids. Trimming removed 0 bases from V and 6 bases from J, with 15 bases in between. The V gene's germline CDR1 is SGDLS and CDR2 YYNGEE. The CDR3 here is CASSVDPRGANGYTF. The CDR3 DNA is TGTGCCAGCAGCGTAGATCCCCGGGGGGCTAATGGCTACACCTTC.

This clonotype appeared a few times. The chain uses TRBV28 and TRBJ1-1, with D possibly TRBD1 on 5 matching bases. The CDR3 covers 12 residues. Germline lookup yields CDR1 MDHEN and CDR2 SYDVKM. V lost 5 bases to trimming and J lost 11 bases, with 15 bases between them. The CDR3 nucleotides are TGTGCCAGCAGTGGGGTGACAGAATTGGCTTTCTTT. This codes for CASSGVTELAFF.

In its sample, this clonotype was seen many times. The chain couples TRBV29-1 to TRBJ1-1; no firm D call. The V end lost 7 bases, the J end lost 6 bases, and 9 bases lay between the germline ends. The V gene's germline CDR1 is SQVTM and CDR2 ANQGSEA. CDR3 length: 10 amino acids. The CDR3: CSGGGPEAFF. In nucleotides, the CDR3 is TGCAGCGGAGGTGGTCCTGAAGCTTTCTTT.

This clonotype was observed many times. The gene calls are TRBV12-3 or TRBV12-4 and TRBJ2-7; D possibly corresponds to TRBD1 (6 bases). V was shortened by 2 bases and J by 3 bases, with 11 bases between the two germline ends. The CDR3 has 14 residues. The CDR3 nucleotides read TGTGCCAGCAGTTTAACAGGGAAGAACTACGAGCAGTACTTC. Translating it yields CASSLTGKNYEQYF.

The chain recombines TRBV6-2 or TRBV6-3 with TRBJ1-2; TRBD1 might be the D (5 bases). CDR1 and CDR2 from the germline V gene are MNHEY and SVGEGT. This CDR3 has 15 amino acids. V shed 4 bases and J shed 4 bases, with 16 bases lying between them. The CDR3 protein is CASSSAAGRVYGYTF. CDR3 DNA sequence: TGTGCCAGCAGTTCTGCGGCAGGGCGGGTCTATGGCTACACCTTC.

This clonotype has a handful of counts. The chain joins TRBV7-9 to TRBJ1-1, with a possible D match to TRBD1 (6 bases). V was clipped by 5 bases and J by 4 bases, with 17 bases between them. CDR3 length equals 15 residues. Germline CDR1 SEHNR, CDR2 FQNEAQ (reference sequence). The CDR3, as DNA: TGTGCCAGCAGCATGCAACAGGGACGAGGCACTGAAGCTTTCTTT. Its translation: CASSMQQGRGTEAFF.

This chain joins TRBV20-1 and TRBJ1-2; TRBD1 agrees at 11 bases. Per the germline V gene, CDR1 is DFQATT and CDR2 is SNEGSKA (reference sequence). The CDR3 length is 15 residues. The trim removed 5 bases at V and 3 bases at J, leaving 8 bases unmatched. CDR3 in DNA: TGCAGTGCTCGACCGGGACAGGGGGATTACTATGGCTACACCTTC. Its protein product is CSARPGQGDYYGYTF.

This clonotype was observed at least ten times. The rearrangement uses TRBV25-1 and TRBJ2-3; D remains ambiguous. The V gene lost 6 bases and the J gene lost 2 bases, with 3 bases spanning the gap. The germline gives CDR1 MGHDK, CDR2 SYGVNS. This CDR3 contains 11 residues. CDR3 protein: CASRLTDTQYF. The DNA for the CDR3 is TGTGCCAGCAGGCTCACAGATACGCAGTATTTT.

The chain joins TRBV11-2 to TRBJ2-7; D is perhaps TRBD2 (6 bases). Trimming left V 7 bases short and J 6 bases short, with 16 bases between. This CDR3 spans 13 amino acids. CDR1 SGHAT and CDR2 FQNNGV come from the germline V gene. The CDR3 DNA reads TGTGCCAGCACATACGGTGGAGGGTTCGAGCAGTACTTC. Amino acids: CASTYGGGFEQYF.

This clonotype was picked up a small number of times. This rearrangement joins TRBV14 to TRBJ2-1; D gene unclear. Germline V gives CDR1 SGHDN, CDR2 FVKESK. CDR3 size: 11 residues. The V gene lost 1 base and the J gene lost 8 bases, with 3 bases spanning the gap. The CDR3 coding sequence is TGTGCCAGCAGCCAAGTGCATGAGCAGTTCTTC. Protein sequence: CASSQVHEQFF.

This chain joins TRBV4-2 and TRBJ2-2, with 10 bases that match TRBD2. The CDR3 loop spans 17 amino acids. The germline CDR1 and CDR2 sequences are LGHNA and YNFKEQ. The junction had 7 bases not matched to a gene; V was cut back by 0 bases and J by 6 bases. The CDR3 is CASSQDQRGGGAGELFF. CDR3 sequence (DNA): TGTGCCAGCAGCCAAGATCAGCGGGGGGGTGGGGCCGGGGAGCTGTTTTTT.

This clonotype occurred many times. V usage is TRBV20-1 and J usage is TRBJ1-3; D perhaps matches TRBD1 (6 bases). The germline CDR1 and CDR2 sequences are DFQATT and SNEGSKA (reference sequence). Trimming stripped 6 bases from V and 2 bases from J, with 11 bases between. This CDR3 spans 13 amino acids. CDR3: CSAWDIAGNTIYF. The DNA of the CDR3 is TGCAGTGCATGGGACATTGCTGGAAACACCATATATTTT.

Ten or more counts support this clonotype. The chain uses TRBV6-5 and TRBJ1-4; D not certain. The CDR3 covers 14 residues. With 4 bases removed from V and 0 bases from J, the gap between germline ends came to 6 bases. CDR1 is MNHEY and CDR2 is SVGAGI in the germline V gene. For the CDR3, the DNA is TGTGCCAGCAGTTCGCCAGCAACTAATGAAAAACTGTTTTTT. Translated, it gives CASSSPATNEKLFF.